This T cell receptor (beta chain) was recorded in a study of blood T cell repertoires in COVID-19. As for the study in general: Spain, Italy and the United States supplied samples that represented acute and convalescent COVID-19.

V shed 5 bases and J 4 bases; nucleotides not matched to a gene: 8. This CDR3 spans 15 amino acids. The germline V gene has CDR1 MNHEY and CDR2 SMNVEV (reference sequence). TCRdb keeps only in-frame clones here, not all; method: immunoSEQ multiplex PCR. The sample consists of under 250,000 clones, roughly 88% of them appearing once. The TCR comes from a man in his forties or fifties with active or convalescent COVID-19. Sequencing used peripheral blood. The chain is built from TRBV27 and TRBJ2-1; the match to TRBD1 covers 7 bases. CDR3 protein: CASSLWGQNYNEQFF. As DNA, the CDR3 is TGTGCCAGCAGTCTATGGGGACAGAATTACAATGAGCAGTTCTTC.